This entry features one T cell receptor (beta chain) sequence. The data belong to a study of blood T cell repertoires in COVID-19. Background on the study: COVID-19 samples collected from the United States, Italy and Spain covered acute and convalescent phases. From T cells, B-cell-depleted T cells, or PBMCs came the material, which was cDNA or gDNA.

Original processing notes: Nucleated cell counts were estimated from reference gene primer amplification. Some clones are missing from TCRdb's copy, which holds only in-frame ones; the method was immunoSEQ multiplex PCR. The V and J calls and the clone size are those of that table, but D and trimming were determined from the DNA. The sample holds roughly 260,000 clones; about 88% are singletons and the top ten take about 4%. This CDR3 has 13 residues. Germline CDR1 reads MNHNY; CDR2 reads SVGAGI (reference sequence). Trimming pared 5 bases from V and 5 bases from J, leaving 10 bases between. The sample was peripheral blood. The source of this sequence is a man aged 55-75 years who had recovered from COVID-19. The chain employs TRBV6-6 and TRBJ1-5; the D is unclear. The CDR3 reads CASSGSEHQPQHF. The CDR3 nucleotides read TGTGCCAGCAGTGGGAGTGAACATCAGCCCCAGCATTTT.